This TCR beta chain is drawn from a study of blood T cell repertoires in COVID-19. In the study overall: COVID-19 samples collected from the United States, Italy and Spain covered acute and convalescent phases. Nucleic acid was either cDNA or gDNA, and it came from T cells, B-cell-depleted T cells, or PBMCs.

As originally analysed: Using reference gene primer amplification, nucleated cell counts were estimated. Profiling relied on immunoSEQ multiplex PCR, and the TCRdb table lists in-frame clones only, not all of them. The D gene and trimming were derived from the DNA, and the V and J assignments and clone size from that table. This table holds fewer than 250,000 clones, roughly 89% found once. The CDR3 is made up of 16 amino acids. With 0 bases clipped from V and 2 bases from J, the junction kept 4 bases outside the gene matches. Germline V gives CDR1 SGHVS, CDR2 FNYEAQ. The sequenced sample was PBMCs or T cells enriched from blood (not recorded which). The clonotype originates from a woman aged 25 to 45 with acute COVID-19. The V call is TRBV7-6, the J call TRBJ2-1; the match to TRBD1 covers 7 bases. The CDR3 DNA sequence: TGTGCCAGCAGCTTAGCGCGACAGGGTCCCTACAATGAGCAGTTCTTC. It translates to CASSLARQGPYNEQFF.